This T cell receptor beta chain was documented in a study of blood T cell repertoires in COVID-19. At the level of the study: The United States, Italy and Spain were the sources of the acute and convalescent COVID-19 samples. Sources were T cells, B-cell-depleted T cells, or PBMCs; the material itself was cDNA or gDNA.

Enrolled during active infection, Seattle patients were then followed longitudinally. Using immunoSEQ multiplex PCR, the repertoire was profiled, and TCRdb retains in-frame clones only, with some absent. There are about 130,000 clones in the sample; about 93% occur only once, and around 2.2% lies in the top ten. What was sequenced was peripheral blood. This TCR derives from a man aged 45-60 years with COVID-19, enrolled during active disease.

The CDR3 sequence is CASRGRGTAFF. DNA for the CDR3: TGTGCCAGCAGAGGGCGGGGGACAGCTTTCTTT. The genes are TRBV2 and TRBJ1-1, with D possibly TRBD1 on 5 matching bases. Trimming took off 6 bases at V and 10 bases at J, with 12 bases between the two ends. The CDR3 sequence is 11 residues long. Germline lookup yields CDR1 SNHLY and CDR2 FYNNEI.